These 25 T cell receptor beta chains were sequenced from one sample in a study of T cells in Graves' hyperthyroidism and ophthalmopathy. Authors of the study amplified TCR beta CDR3 regions from RNA transcripts. The HTBI primer set was used in a first-round RT-PCR of the TCR CDR3. TCRdb recomputed calls from the multiplex PCR reads with MiXCR, one row per CDR3 protein. The sample contains roughly 500,000 distinct CDR3 sequences, roughly 13% of which appear only once. The source material was blood. The receptors come from a woman aged 25 to 39 with Graves' hyperthyroidism that later progressed to Graves' ophthalmopathy.

Comments on this clonotype: This sequence may be a read error, since a much larger clone differs from it by one base. The chain joins TRBV5-6 to TRBJ1-2; TRBD1 is a possible D gene (5 bases). Germline V gene data show CDR1 as SGHDT and CDR2 as YYEEEE. CDR3 length: 13 amino acids. DNA of the CDR3: TGTGTCAGCAACCGGGACTCGGGGTATGGCTACACCTTC. Protein: CVSNRDSGYGYTF.

Regarding this clonotype: This may be a read error, as it is one base from a much larger clone. Lacking the conserved final phenylalanine or tryptophan, this CDR3 likely reflects a read error. Here the CDR3 reads CASSPGQNTRTEAFL. The CDR3 DNA sequence: TGTGCCAGCAGTCCGGGACAGAATACCCGCACTGAAGCTTTCCTT. This chain joins TRBV6-1 and TRBJ1-1; 7 nucleotides align to TRBD1. The V and J ends lost 5 bases and 4 bases, in that order; junction bases with no gene match: 10. This CDR3 spans 15 amino acids. Germline V gene sequence: CDR1 MNHNS, CDR2 SASEGT.

This clonotype came up many times. This chain links TRBV11-2 with TRBJ2-1; D is unresolved. Germline lookup yields CDR1 SGHAT and CDR2 FQNNGV. Trimming pared 2 bases from V and 2 bases from J, leaving 13 bases between. The length of the CDR3 is 16 residues. CDR3 DNA: TGTGCCAGCAGCTTAAGCCCGACGCCACCCTACAATGAGCAGTTCTTC. Translated, it gives CASSLSPTPPYNEQFF.

CDR3: CASSYSPGGAAEQYF. In DNA form, the CDR3 reads TGTGCCAGCAGTTACTCGCCCGGGGGCGCGGCCGAGCAGTACTTC. The chain couples TRBV6-2 or TRBV6-3 to TRBJ2-7; D is perhaps TRBD1 or TRBD2 (6 bases each). The germline V and J ends were trimmed by 0 bases and 6 bases, with 15 bases remaining between them. The CDR3 covers 15 residues. The V gene's germline CDR1 is MNHEY and CDR2 SVGEGT.

This clonotype was observed at least ten times. This chain joins TRBV5-1 and TRBJ1-4; 8 bases are shared with TRBD1. This CDR3 is 16 amino acids long. The junction had 9 bases not matched to a gene; V was cut back by 0 bases and J by 8 bases. Per the germline V gene, CDR1 is SGHRS and CDR2 is YFSETQ. CDR3 DNA sequence: TGCGCCAGCAGCTTGGGTACAGGGGGATCATCCGAAAAACTGTTTTTT. Encoded protein: CASSLGTGGSSEKLFF.

This clonotype came up many times. The V call is TRBV10-2, the J call TRBJ1-1; D is ambiguous. The germline gives CDR1 WSHSY, CDR2 SAAADI. The ends were cut back, 2 bases at V and 1 base at J, with 8 bases in the middle. The CDR3 runs to 14 residues. The CDR3 DNA is TGCGCCAGCAGTGAGCTATCCGGGAACACTGAAGCTTTCTTT. It yields the protein CASSELSGNTEAFF.

The chain carries TRBV19 and TRBJ2-7; TRBD2 aligns across 7 bases. V dropped 4 bases and J dropped 2; count of bases not matched to a gene: 5. The CDR3 extends over 14 amino acids. Germline CDR1 is LNHDA and CDR2 is SQIVND (reference sequence). CDR3 DNA sequence: TGTGCCAGTAGTAGCGGGGAGGGCCCCTACGAGCAGTACTTC. It yields the protein CASSSGEGPYEQYF.

In its sample, this clonotype was seen many times. The V gene is TRBV3-1, the J gene TRBJ2-7; 11 nucleotides agree with TRBD2. Germline CDR1 reads LGHDT; CDR2 reads YNNKEL (reference sequence). V shed 4 bases and J 2 bases; nucleotides not matched to a gene: 7. CDR3 size: 16 residues. In DNA form, the CDR3 reads TGTGCCAGCAGCCGCTCGGGACTAGCGGAAACCTACGAGCAGTACTTC. Amino acid sequence: CASSRSGLAETYEQYF.

This clonotype appeared many times. This chain's CDR3 is CASIGGLNEQFF. CDR3 coding DNA: TGCGCCAGCATTGGGGGGCTCAATGAGCAGTTCTTC. The J gene is TRBJ2-1, the V gene TRBV5-1; the D call may be TRBD1 or TRBD2 (6 bases each). Germline V lookup: CDR1 SGHRS, CDR2 YFSETQ. The CDR3 spans 12 residues. V lost 6 bases and J lost 6, with 10 bases in between.

The chain recombines TRBV19 with TRBJ1-6; no clear D gene. From germline, CDR1 is LNHDA and CDR2 SQIVND (reference sequence). V was cut by 1 base and J by 7 bases, with 8 bases left in between. The CDR3 is 14 amino acids. The CDR3 protein is CASSIALRNSPLHF. The CDR3 region has the DNA TGTGCCAGTAGTATAGCCTTGCGGAATTCACCCCTCCACTTT.

This clonotype was detected ten times or more. The V call is TRBV28, the J call TRBJ1-5, with D possibly being TRBD1 (6 bases). Germline loops: CDR1 MDHEN, CDR2 SYDVKM. The CDR3 has 13 amino acids. The CDR3 loop reads CASRGALNQPQHF. In DNA, the CDR3 is TGTGCTTCCAGGGGAGCCCTCAATCAGCCCCAGCATTTT.

This clonotype has at least ten counts. This sequence joins TRBV30 and TRBJ1-1; 8 bases agree with TRBD1. The CDR3 extends over 13 amino acids. V lost 3 bases and J lost 3; bases outside the gene matches: 3. Germline V gene lookup returns CDR1 GTSNPN and CDR2 SVGIG (reference sequence). In DNA, the CDR3 is TGTGCCTGGAGCCAGGGGGCTTACACTGAAGCTTTCTTT. This gives the protein CAWSQGAYTEAFF.

This clonotype appeared many times. This chain connects TRBV30 to TRBJ1-5, with D perhaps TRBD1 (5 bases). The CDR3 runs to 14 residues. Trimming pared 3 bases from V and 0 bases from J, leaving 9 bases between. Germline loops: CDR1 GTSNPN, CDR2 SVGIG (reference sequence). CDR3 region: CAWSGTVSNQPQHF. DNA of the CDR3: TGTGCCTGGAGCGGGACGGTTAGCAATCAGCCCCAGCATTTT.

This clonotype was observed many times. V usage is TRBV27 and J usage is TRBJ2-3; D perhaps matches TRBD2 (5 bases). Per the germline V gene, CDR1 is MNHEY and CDR2 is SMNVEV (reference sequence). V was pared by 0 bases and J by 0 bases, with 10 bases between. CDR3 size: 16 residues. In DNA, the CDR3 is TGTGCCAGCAGTTTATCAGGAGGAGGTAGCACAGATACGCAGTATTTT. This sequence encodes CASSLSGGGSTDTQYF.

There are many counts of this clonotype. The genes are TRBV29-1 and TRBJ2-1, with 10 nucleotides matching TRBD2. The CDR3 totals 15 residues. CDR1 is SQVTM and CDR2 is ANQGSEA in the germline V gene. Losses at the gene ends were 6 bases for V and 6 bases for J; bases not matched to a gene: 11. CDR3 sequence reads: CSVRPLAGDSNEQFF. CDR3 in DNA: TGCAGCGTCCGCCCCCTAGCGGGAGATAGCAATGAGCAGTTCTTC.

In regard to this clonotype: This may stem from a read error, because a much larger clone lies one nucleotide away. The CDR3 does not close with the conserved phenylalanine or tryptophan, likely indicating a read error. The V call is TRBV24-1, the J call TRBJ2-3, with unresolved D. The CDR3 has 16 amino acids. V dropped 4 bases and J dropped 0 bases, with 13 bases sitting between them. Germline CDR1 is KGHDR and CDR2 is SFDVKD. The DNA of the CDR3 is TGTGCCACCAGTGACTCCAGAGTATATAGCACAGATACGCAGTATCTT. It yields the protein CATSDSRVYSTDTQYL.

The chain uses TRBV29-1 and TRBJ2-7; D ambiguous. Trimming cost V 4 bases and J 0 bases, with 10 bases left between them. Germline V gene sequence: CDR1 SQVTM, CDR2 ANQGSEA. The CDR3 length is 13 residues. CDR3 DNA sequence: TGCAGCGTTGGATCCGGATACTCCTACGAGCAGTACTTC. Translated, it gives CSVGSGYSYEQYF.

The chain is built from TRBV10-3 and TRBJ2-2; D is undetermined. V was clipped by 6 bases and J by 5 bases, with 7 bases between them. Per germline, CDR1 ENHRY and CDR2 SYGVKD. This CDR3 is 12 amino acids long. CDR3 in amino acids: CAISTRTGELFF. CDR3 DNA sequence: TGTGCCATCAGCACAAGGACCGGGGAGCTGTTTTTT.

This clonotype has at least ten counts. The rearrangement links TRBV5-8 to TRBJ2-1; 9 bases are shared with TRBD2. Per the germline V gene, CDR1 is SGHTS and CDR2 is YDEGEE. J gave up 9 bases and V 0 bases, and 7 bases lay outside the gene matches. The CDR3 covers 15 residues. The CDR3 reads CASSLEGGRDGEQFF. CDR3 nucleotides: TGTGCCAGCAGCTTGGAGGGCGGGAGGGATGGTGAGCAGTTCTTC. Complete variable domain (other parts from reference TRBV5-8 and TRBJ2-1): EAGVTQSPTHLIKTRGQQATLRCSPISGHTSVYWYQQALGLGLQFLLWYDEGEERNRGNFPPRFSGRQFPNYSSELNVNALELEDSALYLCASSLEGGRDGEQFFGPGTRLTVL.

This clonotype was found a few times. V usage is TRBV7-9 and J usage is TRBJ2-2; no clear D gene. CDR1 is SEHNR and CDR2 is FQNEAQ in the germline V gene (reference sequence). V lost 3 bases to trimming and J lost 7 bases, with 6 bases between them. CDR3 size: 12 residues. The CDR3 DNA reads as TGTGCCAGCAGCTTCGCAGACGGGGAGCTGTTTTTT. It encodes CASSFADGELFF.

This clonotype was seen a handful of times. This clone may be a read error of a much larger clone one base away. The chain uses TRBV12-3 or TRBV12-4 and TRBJ1-2, with 7 bases identical to TRBD1. V lost 6 bases to trimming and J lost 2 bases; unmatched junction nucleotides: 6. This CDR3 contains 14 residues. The CDR3 region is CASSTTGRNYGYTF. For the CDR3, the DNA is TGTGCCAGCAGCACGACAGGGCGAAACTATGGCTACACCTTC.

This CDR3 reads CASTNLGVTEAFF. In DNA, the CDR3 is TGTGCCAGTACGAACCTGGGGGTGACTGAAGCTTTCTTT. This rearrangement joins TRBV19 to TRBJ1-1; tentatively, D is TRBD1 (5 bases). The CDR3 extends over 13 amino acids. Germline V gene lookup returns CDR1 LNHDA and CDR2 SQIVND (reference sequence). V lost 7 bases and J 5 bases, leaving 14 bases between the germline ends. Full variable domain (outside the CDR3, taken from reference TRBV19 and TRBJ1-1): DGGITQSPKYLFRKEGQNVTLSCEQNLNHDAMYWYRQDPGQGLRLIYYSQIVNDFQKGDIAEGYSVSREKKESFPLTVTSAQKNPTAFYLCASTNLGVTEAFFGQGTRLTVV.

There are a few counts of this clonotype. The chain employs TRBV15 and TRBJ2-2, with 7 bases lining up with TRBD1. There are 16 residues in the CDR3. With 4 bases clipped from V and 6 bases from J, the junction kept 11 bases outside the gene matches. Germline-derived CDR1 and CDR2 are LNHNV and YYDKDF (reference sequence). The CDR3 region is CATSKDRAPLSGELFF. In nucleotides, the CDR3 is TGTGCCACCAGCAAAGACAGGGCTCCACTGTCCGGGGAGCTGTTTTTT. Full variable domain (rest looked up from reference TRBV15 and TRBJ2-2): DAMVIQNPRYQVTQFGKPVTLSCSQTLNHNVMYWYQQKSSQAPKLLFHYYDKDFNNEADTPDNFQSRRPNTSFCFLDIRSPGLGDTAMYLCATSKDRAPLSGELFFGEGSRLTVL.

This clonotype has a handful of counts. The chain combines TRBV5-6 with TRBJ2-2; D is unresolved. Germline CDR1 is SGHDT and CDR2 is YYEEEE. Trimming left V 1 base short and J 4 bases short, with 8 bases between. The CDR3 totals 14 residues. This chain's CDR3 is CASSLTASTGELFF. Written as DNA, the CDR3 is TGTGCCAGCAGCTTGACTGCGAGCACCGGGGAGCTGTTTTTT.

This clonotype was observed at least ten times. This rearrangement joins TRBV6-5 to TRBJ2-7; the D gene is possibly TRBD1 (5 bases). V was cut by 0 bases and J by 2 bases, with 11 bases left in between. The CDR3 totals 15 residues. Germline V gene sequence: CDR1 MNHEY, CDR2 SVGAGI. The CDR3 is CASSYSYRFTYEQYF. The CDR3 bases are TGTGCCAGCAGTTACTCGTACAGGTTCACCTACGAGCAGTACTTC.